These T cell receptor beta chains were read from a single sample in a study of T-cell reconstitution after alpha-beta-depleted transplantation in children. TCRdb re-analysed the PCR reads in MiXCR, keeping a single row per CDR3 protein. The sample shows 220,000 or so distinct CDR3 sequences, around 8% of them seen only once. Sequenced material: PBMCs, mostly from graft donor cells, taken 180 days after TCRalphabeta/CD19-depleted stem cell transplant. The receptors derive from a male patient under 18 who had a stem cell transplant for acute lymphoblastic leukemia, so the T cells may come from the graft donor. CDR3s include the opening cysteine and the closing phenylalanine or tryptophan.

cdr3_aa: CASSVSAGRGTEAFF
cdr3_length: 15
v_call: TRBV9

cdr3_aa: CASSQDRGPTYEQYF
cdr3_length: 15
v_call: TRBV3-1

cdr3_aa: CASTHRRYDWELFF
cdr3_length: 14
v_call: TRBV3-1

cdr3_aa: CAISESGTANEKLFF
cdr3_length: 15
v_call: TRBV10-3

cdr3_aa: CSVGLLMNTEAFF
cdr3_length: 13
v_call: TRBV29-1

cdr3_aa: CASSSSGRSVTEQFF
cdr3_length: 15
v_call: TRBV5-1

cdr3_aa: CASSPHIPQVFF
cdr3_length: 12
v_call: TRBV5-5

cdr3_aa: CASSLPRGEFSYEQYF
cdr3_length: 16
v_call: TRBV11-1

cdr3_aa: CASSLNPGLAGSFYNEQFF
cdr3_length: 19
v_call: TRBV19

cdr3_aa: CASSSSGADEQYF
cdr3_length: 13
v_call: TRBV9

cdr3_aa: CASSLEGAGTLEGGVPYNEQFF
cdr3_length: 22
v_call: TRBV28

cdr3_aa: CSATRGTEHSTEAFF
cdr3_length: 15
v_call: TRBV20-1

cdr3_aa: CASSTGTSGYNEQFF
cdr3_length: 15
v_call: TRBV5-1

cdr3_aa: CASSFRETEAFF
cdr3_length: 12
v_call: TRBV12-3/TRBV12-4

cdr3_aa: CASSTPPGTSGGWSYEQYF
cdr3_length: 19
v_call: TRBV6-4

cdr3_aa: CASSLGGSPSYEQYF
cdr3_length: 15
v_call: TRBV27

cdr3_aa: CSARAPGETQYF
cdr3_length: 12
v_call: TRBV20-1

cdr3_aa: CSARDPTDYEQYF
cdr3_length: 13
v_call: TRBV20-1

cdr3_aa: CSVVALTASYEQYF
cdr3_length: 14
v_call: TRBV29-1

cdr3_aa: CSARGPAGGGVRNYGYTF
cdr3_length: 18
v_call: TRBV20-1

cdr3_aa: CSVEWLAGYNEQFF
cdr3_length: 14
v_call: TRBV29-1

cdr3_aa: CASSFGTGPSPLHF
cdr3_length: 14
v_call: TRBV12-3/TRBV12-4

cdr3_aa: CASRTVETQYF
cdr3_length: 11
v_call: TRBV21-1

cdr3_aa: CAISVPTGATNTGELFF
cdr3_length: 17
v_call: TRBV10-3

cdr3_aa: CASSSGQGGEKLFF
cdr3_length: 14
v_call: TRBV28

cdr3_aa: CASVVNTEAFF
cdr3_length: 11
v_call: TRBV19

cdr3_aa: CASSLVVGPFEQYF
cdr3_length: 14
v_call: TRBV7-2

cdr3_aa: CASSVAPGGSTGELFF
cdr3_length: 16
v_call: TRBV9

cdr3_aa: CANLRGTGGQEYEQYF
cdr3_length: 16
v_call: TRBV5-1

cdr3_aa: CASSQSSTGARDEQYF
cdr3_length: 16
v_call: TRBV7-9

cdr3_aa: CSVAGQGSSYNEQFF
cdr3_length: 15
v_call: TRBV29-1

cdr3_aa: CASSSQFQGGRRTGELFF
cdr3_length: 18
v_call: TRBV5-1

cdr3_aa: CASSKASYYEQYF
cdr3_length: 13
v_call: TRBV25-1

cdr3_aa: CSASQPGRRNTEAFF
cdr3_length: 15
v_call: TRBV20-1

cdr3_aa: CASSGLAEDTGELFF
cdr3_length: 15
v_call: TRBV27

cdr3_aa: CASSVVTSGGSTEQFF
cdr3_length: 16
v_call: TRBV9

cdr3_aa: CASSPRTGGGEAFF
cdr3_length: 14
v_call: TRBV5-1

cdr3_aa: CSVRTDRGGEQYF
cdr3_length: 13
v_call: TRBV20-1

cdr3_aa: CASRYFYEQYF
cdr3_length: 11
v_call: TRBV2

cdr3_aa: CAARWGHLNNEQFF
cdr3_length: 14
v_call: TRBV6-1

cdr3_aa: CASRGQGLTNTEAFF
cdr3_length: 15
v_call: TRBV12-3/TRBV12-4

cdr3_aa: CASSLWDPYNEQFF
cdr3_length: 14
v_call: TRBV12-3/TRBV12-4

cdr3_aa: CTSSWDTEAFF
cdr3_length: 11
v_call: TRBV25-1

cdr3_aa: CASSLQTSGPGTDTQYF
cdr3_length: 17
v_call: TRBV28

cdr3_aa: CASSSDGGLYEQYF
cdr3_length: 14
v_call: TRBV5-1

cdr3_aa: CASTEGLAGGPISTDTQYF
cdr3_length: 19
v_call: TRBV12-3/TRBV12-4

cdr3_aa: CASSQDRAATNEKLFF
cdr3_length: 16
v_call: TRBV4-3

cdr3_aa: CASSIRDGKNTEAFF
cdr3_length: 15
v_call: TRBV19

cdr3_aa: CASRRQLSGNTIYF
cdr3_length: 14
v_call: TRBV12-3/TRBV12-4

cdr3_aa: CSADDRVGTEAFF
cdr3_length: 13
v_call: TRBV20-1

cdr3_aa: CASRDSDISTYNSPLHF
cdr3_length: 17
v_call: TRBV6-2/TRBV6-3

cdr3_aa: CASSPGIRGVGYTF
cdr3_length: 14
v_call: TRBV4-1

cdr3_aa: CASSVALGTNEKLFF
cdr3_length: 15
v_call: TRBV9

cdr3_aa: CASRAAGVDTQYF
cdr3_length: 13
v_call: TRBV10-1